The 26 T cell receptor beta chains below come from one sample, sequenced in a study of OX40 agonist ivuxolimab in advanced cancers. The method behind the library was the immunoSEQ multiplex PCR assay. Sourced from immuneACCESS, this table was stored by TCRdb with only in-frame sequences that have V and J called. A share of the clones is absent; for the studies checked, an unresolved V gene accounts for under half, and the remainder has no known explanation. The sample table holds 74,000 or so clones, of which around 93% were seen once. Approximately 15% of the sample lies in the top ten. Material: CD4+ or CD8+ T cells sorted from blood, obtained in a trial of the OX40 agonist ivuxolimab. These receptor sequences come from an adult with an advanced solid tumor such as melanoma, head and neck, liver or kidney cancer.

This chain joins TRBV4-1 and TRBJ1-2; TRBD1 aligns across 9 bases. The CDR3 has 17 amino acids. V dropped 1 base and J dropped 4; count of bases not matched to a gene: 10. Germline CDR1 MGHRA, CDR2 YSYEKL. The CDR3 here is CASSQGSRTGDSYGYTF. In DNA form, the CDR3 reads TGCGCCAGCAGCCAAGGATCCCGGACAGGGGACAGCTATGGCTACACCTTC.

The CDR3 region has the DNA TGTGCCAGCAGGCCGACAGGCTCTCTATTTAATTCACCCCTCCACTTT. Amino acids: CASRPTGSLFNSPLHF. This sequence joins TRBV7-9 and TRBJ1-6; D possibly corresponds to TRBD1 (6 bases). The V gene lost 6 bases and the J gene lost 6 bases, with 18 bases spanning the gap. Germline-derived CDR1 and CDR2 are SEHNR and FQNEAQ (reference sequence). The CDR3 contains 16 residues.

The genes are TRBV7-9 and TRBJ2-7; tentative D call: TRBD1 (6 bases). The CDR3 is 16 residues long. Germline loops: CDR1 SEHNR, CDR2 FQNEAQ (reference sequence). Trimming removed 5 bases from V and 2 bases from J, with 19 bases in between. Written as DNA, the CDR3 is TGTGCCAGCAGCGTCCCACAGGGAAACCCCCCCTACGAGCAGTACTTC. Amino acids: CASSVPQGNPPYEQYF.

The rearrangement uses TRBV6-4 and TRBJ2-3, with TRBD2 identical over 7 bases. The CDR3 contains 13 residues. V shed 3 bases, J shed 4 bases, and the junction held 1 base outside the gene matches. Germline V gene sequence: CDR1 MRHNA, CDR2 SNTAGT. The CDR3 sequence: CASSEGGADTQYF. The CDR3 DNA reads TGTGCCAGCAGTGAGGGGGGGGCAGATACGCAGTATTTT.

The V and J genes are TRBV10-3 and TRBJ2-7; D perhaps matches TRBD1 (6 bases). Germline lookup yields CDR1 ENHRY and CDR2 SYGVKD. CDR3 length: 13 amino acids. The V end was cut by 4 bases, the J end by 2 bases, with 9 bases between. The CDR3 bases are TGTGCCATCAGTGGAGGGGGAGCCTACGAGCAGTACTTC. This gives the protein CAISGGGAYEQYF.

The rearrangement links TRBV27 to TRBJ2-5; D tentatively reads TRBD1 or TRBD2 (6 bases each). This CDR3 comprises 15 residues. Germline-derived CDR1 and CDR2 are MNHEY and SMNVEV (reference sequence). Trimming removed 4 bases from V and 2 bases from J, with 14 bases in between. The CDR3 reads CASSSGAVRQETQYF. In DNA, the CDR3 is TGTGCCAGCAGTTCGGGGGCTGTCAGACAAGAGACCCAGTACTTC.

The chain joins TRBV5-1 to TRBJ1-4; no definite D call. The V and J ends lost 2 bases and 5 bases respectively, with 10 bases between them. CDR3 length: 14 amino acids. The germline CDR1 and CDR2 sequences are SGHRS and YFSETQ. CDR3 coding DNA: TGCGCCAGCAGCTTTGGAACAGTGAATGAAAAACTGTTTTTT. It yields the protein CASSFGTVNEKLFF.

This chain connects TRBV1 to TRBJ2-1; the listed D gene, TRBD1, was not tested against the DNA. TRBV1 is labeled a pseudogene. The CDR3 runs 13 residues. The CDR3 protein is CTSSQIQGGEQFF. The CDR3 region has the DNA TGCACCAGCAGCCAAATACAGGGCGGTGAGCAGTTCTTC.

The rearrangement joins TRBV9 to TRBJ2-7; 8 bases map to TRBD2. In germline, CDR1 is SGDLS, CDR2 YYNGEE. This CDR3 has 14 amino acids. With V trimmed by 2 bases and J by 2 bases, 3 bases remained unmatched. This CDR3 is CASSVGGAPYEQYF. DNA of the CDR3: TGTGCCAGCAGCGTCGGGGGGGCCCCCTACGAGCAGTACTTC. The variable domain in full, with the rest retrieved from reference TRBV9 and TRBJ2-7, is DSGVTQTPKHLITATGQRVTLRCSPRSGDLSVYWYQQSLDQGLQFLIQYYNGEERAKGNILERFSAQQFPDLHSELNLSSLELGDSALYFCASSVGGAPYEQYFGPGTRLTVT.

This chain links TRBV28 with TRBJ2-3; the D is unclear. Germline CDR1 is MDHEN and CDR2 is SYDVKM. V shed 2 bases and J shed 1 base, with 19 bases lying between them. CDR3 length: 18 amino acids. The CDR3 loop reads CASSLMGLAEPGTDTQYF. DNA for the CDR3: TGTGCCAGCAGTTTAATGGGTCTGGCGGAGCCGGGCACAGATACGCAGTATTTT. The full variable domain, its missing parts supplied by reference TRBV28 and TRBJ2-3, is DVKVTQSSRYLVKRTGEKVFLECVQDMDHENMFWYRQDPGLGLRLIYFSYDVKMKEKGDIPEGYSVSREKKERFSLILESASTNQTSMYLCASSLMGLAEPGTDTQYFGPGTRLTVL.

The chain is built from TRBV27 and TRBJ1-2, with D possibly being TRBD1 (6 bases). Trimming took off 6 bases at V and 3 bases at J, with 17 bases between the two ends. CDR3 size: 15 residues. Germline CDR1 MNHEY, CDR2 SMNVEV (reference sequence). The CDR3, as DNA: TGTGCCAGCAGCCACGGGGGGGCGAGTCACTATGGCTACACCTTC. As protein: CASSHGGASHYGYTF.

This sequence joins TRBV27 and TRBJ1-3, with unresolved D. V was shortened by 2 bases and J by 2 bases, with 10 bases between the two germline ends. CDR1 and CDR2 from the germline V gene are MNHEY and SMNVEV (reference sequence). The CDR3 runs 15 residues. CDR3 sequence: CASSLGRGPGNTIYF. The CDR3 DNA sequence: TGTGCCAGCAGTTTAGGGCGGGGTCCTGGAAACACCATATATTTT.

The DNA for the CDR3 is TGCGCCAGCAGCCACCTAGGGACACCAACAATGAATCCCCGGAAATACAATGAGCAGTTCTTC. It yields the protein CASSHLGTPTMNPRKYNEQFF. The chain is built from TRBV4-1 and TRBJ2-1; D is possibly TRBD1 (6 bases). The CDR3 runs to 21 residues. V lost 3 bases to trimming and J lost 4 bases, with 31 bases between them. Germline V lookup: CDR1 MGHRA, CDR2 YSYEKL.

This chain uses TRBV9 with TRBJ1-1; 7 bases are a match to TRBD1. Germline V CDR1 and CDR2: SGDLS, YYNGEE. Trimming cost V 6 bases and J 5 bases; bases outside gene matches: 7. CDR3 length: 13 residues. The CDR3 sequence: CASNAGGGTEAFF. CDR3 DNA sequence: TGTGCCAGCAACGCAGGGGGTGGGACTGAAGCTTTCTTT. The entire variable domain, with the rest obtained from reference TRBV9 and TRBJ1-1, is as follows: DSGVTQTPKHLITATGQRVTLRCSPRSGDLSVYWYQQSLDQGLQFLIQYYNGEERAKGNILERFSAQQFPDLHSELNLSSLELGDSALYFCASNAGGGTEAFFGQGTRLTVV.

V gene TRBV9 combines with J gene TRBJ2-7; 12 bases match TRBD2. Germline CDR1 reads SGDLS; CDR2 reads YYNGEE. Losses at the gene ends were 3 bases for V and 5 bases for J; bases not matched to a gene: 9. This CDR3 contains 16 residues. Here the CDR3 reads CASSATLAGGVDEQYF. In nucleotides, the CDR3 is TGTGCCAGCAGCGCCACACTAGCGGGGGGAGTCGACGAGCAGTACTTC.

The chain uses TRBV7-6 and TRBJ1-2, with a tentative D call TRBD1 (6 bases). The CDR3 has 14 residues. The V gene lost 1 base and the J gene lost 4 bases, with 10 bases spanning the gap. CDR1 and CDR2 (germline): SGHVS, FNYEAQ. CDR3: CASSLDGGPYGYTF. In DNA, the CDR3 is TGTGCCAGCAGCTTAGACGGGGGCCCCTATGGCTACACCTTC. The full variable domain, its missing parts supplied by reference TRBV7-6 and TRBJ1-2, is GAGVSQSPRYKVTKRGQDVALRCDPISGHVSLYWYRQALGQGPEFLTYFNYEAQQDKSGLPNDRFSAERPEGSISTLTIQRTEQRDSAMYRCASSLDGGPYGYTFGSGTRLTVV.

The chain recombines TRBV4-3 with TRBJ1-5, with D maybe TRBD1 (6 bases). The CDR3 covers 14 residues. V was trimmed by 0 bases and J by 5 bases, leaving 8 bases between them. Germline V gene sequence: CDR1 LGHNA, CDR2 YSLEER. The CDR3 protein is CASSQDRGYQPQHF. The CDR3 nucleotides read TGCGCCAGCAGCCAAGACAGGGGCTATCAGCCCCAGCATTTT.

The chain has TRBV21-1 and TRBJ2-7; the D call of TRBD1 is as the table states it, not checked on the DNA. TRBV21-1 is classified as a pseudogene. This CDR3 is built from 15 residues. The CDR3 region is CASTWTGEGPYEQYF. Written as DNA, the CDR3 is TGTGCCAGCACTTGGACAGGGGAGGGCCCCTACGAGCAGTACTTC.

The rearrangement links TRBV19 to TRBJ2-2; either TRBD1 or TRBD2 may fit D (5 bases each). The CDR3 runs 16 residues. Trimming cost V 7 bases and J 5 bases, with 20 bases left between them. The V gene's germline CDR1 is LNHDA and CDR2 SQIVND (reference sequence). The CDR3 bases are TGTGCCAGTACCACTTACGAGGGGCGCTGGACCGGGGAGCTGTTTTTT. Translating it yields CASTTYEGRWTGELFF.

The chain combines TRBV27 with TRBJ1-2, with a tentative D call TRBD1 (6 bases). This CDR3 comprises 15 residues. The V and J ends lost 4 bases and 4 bases respectively, with 16 bases between them. From germline, CDR1 is MNHEY and CDR2 SMNVEV (reference sequence). In nucleotides, the CDR3 is TGTGCCAGCAGTTCCCAGGGAGGGGGGGGCTATGGCTACACCTTC. Translating gives CASSSQGGGGYGYTF.

The chain couples TRBV19 to TRBJ2-5; TRBD2 matches at 15 bases. Germline V gene data show CDR1 as LNHDA and CDR2 as SQIVND (reference sequence). The junction had 0 bases not matched to a gene; V was cut back by 11 bases and J by 5 bases. This CDR3 contains 12 residues. Here the CDR3 reads CAGLAGGETQYF. The CDR3, as DNA: TGTGCCGGACTAGCGGGGGGGGAGACCCAGTACTTC.

V usage is TRBV13 and J usage is TRBJ2-7, with TRBD1 matching 8 bases. This CDR3 has 15 amino acids. J lost 6 bases, V lost 1 base, and 8 bases had no gene match. Germline CDR1 and CDR2: PRHDT and FYEKMQ (reference sequence). The CDR3 DNA follows: TGTGCCAGCAGCTTAGTATCGGGACAGGTCGGCGAGCAGTACTTC. Its protein is CASSLVSGQVGEQYF. Full variable domain (missing parts from reference TRBV13 and TRBJ2-7): AAGVIQSPRHLIKEKRETATLKCYPIPRHDTVYWYQQGPGQDPQFLISFYEKMQSDKGSIPDRFSAQQFSDYHSELNMSSLELGDSALYFCASSLVSGQVGEQYFGPGTRLTVT.

This clone occurred once. The J gene is TRBJ1-5, the V gene TRBV4-1; D gene uncertain. Trimming cost V 1 base and J 1 base, with 14 bases left between them. Germline loops: CDR1 MGHRA, CDR2 YSYEKL. This CDR3 is 17 amino acids long. The CDR3 coding sequence is TGCGCCAGCAGCCAAGCCCTCACCCTTATGAGCAATCAGCCCCAGCATTTT. This gives the protein CASSQALTLMSNQPQHF.

This clone appeared a single time. The chain uses TRBV27 and TRBJ2-7, with D possibly TRBD1 on 6 matching bases. Germline-derived CDR1 and CDR2 are MNHEY and SMNVEV (reference sequence). V was clipped by 2 bases and J by 2 bases, with 10 bases between them. There are 14 residues in the CDR3. The CDR3 nucleotides are TGTGCCAGCAGTTTAGTACAGGGAACCTACGAGCAGTACTTC. It yields the protein CASSLVQGTYEQYF.

The chain carries TRBV27 and TRBJ1-4; no clear D. Germline V gives CDR1 MNHEY, CDR2 SMNVEV (reference sequence). The CDR3 is 15 amino acids. The ends were cut back, 0 bases at V and 7 bases at J, with 12 bases in the middle. The CDR3 protein is CASSLSWGLGEKLFF. The CDR3 region has the DNA TGTGCCAGCAGTTTATCGTGGGGATTGGGTGAAAAACTGTTTTTT.

CDR3 in amino acids: CASSQEVGDINYEQYF. CDR3 in DNA: TGCGCCAGCAGCCAAGAGGTAGGGGACATAAATTACGAGCAGTACTTC. The chain is built from TRBV4-1 and TRBJ2-7, with D possibly being TRBD1 (6 bases). The V end lost 0 bases, the J end lost 4 bases, and 16 bases lay between the germline ends. Germline lookup yields CDR1 MGHRA and CDR2 YSYEKL. The CDR3 contains 16 residues.